This note documents a single T cell receptor beta chain sequence. What antigen it recognizes has not been identified. Base quality data are lacking; no much larger clone is found one base away. For CDR1 and CDR2, the germline V gene (reference sequence) lists MNHEY and SMNVEV. V is shortened by 1 base, J by 2 bases, and the region joining them spans 8 bases. Measured from the cysteine to the phenylalanine, the CDR3 is 15 residues long. The entry retains the CDR3 DNA only, 45 bases that are in frame from base 1. This entry comes from a study of a mutant IDH1 vaccine in newly diagnosed glioma (dated by TCRdb to the early 2020s). About the study as a whole: Patients received eight vaccinations in weeks 1, 3, 5, 7, 11, 15, 19 and 23, corresponding to visits V03 through V10. Vaccination started 4-6 weeks after radiotherapy alone, or was given together with temozolomide cycles in the groups whose treatment included chemotherapy. Of the roughly 32 patients who were treated, around 62% were male and roughly 38% were female, and the mean age was about 37 years. Prior to enrollment, standard therapy consisting of radiotherapy alone, temozolomide alone, or radiochemotherapy with temozolomide had been administered to patients, with the combination being received by most patients. Peripheral blood was drawn at six visits: V03 (baseline), V05, V07, V10, V12 and V13. Longitudinal TCRB deep sequencing was performed for some 25 treated patients wherever samples were available for exploratory analyses.

The library was produced with the immunoSEQ multiplex PCR assay. Following the manufacturer's protocol, the hsTCRB Kit was used to amplify rearranged TCR beta chain sequences. An Illumina MiSeq was used to sequence the TCRB libraries. The authors' pipeline ran thus. The kit vendor's proprietary platform handled demultiplexing, trimming and gene mapping. The source is immuneACCESS, and TCRdb retained only in-frame sequences with V and J called. Part of the clones is not carried over; for the studies checked, unresolved V genes explain less than half of this, and the remainder is unexplained. That table supplies the V and J calls and clone size; D and trimming were determined from the DNA. Recorded for this sample are around 40,000 clones; approximately 88% of them occurred a single time. Of the sample, about 2.2% is held by the ten largest clones. The investigation overall reported the following: Immune responses induced by the vaccine were seen in over 90% of patients across multiple MHC alleles. Availability determined which PBMC samples were chosen for TCRB deep sequencing. The authors stated that sample limitations prevented analyses of patient blood samples from being reproduced. No apparent relationship was observed between pseudoprogression and alterations in the top peripheral T cell clonotypes detected by TCRB sequencing.

The sample's time point, from its label and the paper: week 23, last vaccination. Every vaccine dose consisted of 300 ug of a 20-mer mutant IDH1 peptide in Montanide, administered subcutaneously together with topical imiquimod. All donors had newly diagnosed IDH1-mutant astrocytomas of WHO grade 3 or 4 that showed loss of nuclear ATRX. The samples were drawn from NOA16, a multicentre, single-arm, open-label phase I trial in Germany that tested a mutant IDH1 peptide vaccine in humans for the first time. Genomic DNA for TCRB sequencing was extracted from EDTA blood using the DNeasy Blood and Tissue Kit.

Sample: PBMCs, taken from a glioma patient whose treatment included an IDH1 peptide vaccine. The chain employs TRBV27 and TRBJ2-2, with the D segment identity uncertain. The sequence was obtained from a woman aged 18-30 years with glioma. Some clones in this sample may be carry-over from other donors' samples. The DNA sequence is as follows: TGTGCCAGCAGTTTATTCACTACAAACACCGGGGAGCTGTTTTTT. It is translated as CASSLFTTNTGELFF.